Listed here are 21 T cell receptor beta chains from one sample, sequenced in a study of blood T cell repertoires in COVID-19. Data came from immunoSEQ multiplex PCR; TCRdb stores just in-frame clones and leaves some out. This sample has hundreds of thousands of clones, with around nine tenths found just once. The specimen sequenced was PBMCs or T cells enriched from blood (not recorded which). The origin of the receptors is a woman aged 40 to 50 who had recovered from COVID-19.

The chain couples TRBV9 to TRBJ1-1; unclear D gene. Trimming stripped 0 bases from V and 1 base from J, with 7 bases between. This CDR3 region has 14 residues. The V gene's germline CDR1 is SGDLS and CDR2 YYNGEE. The CDR3 region has the DNA TGTGCCAGCAGCGTAGGAGACTGGAACACTGAAGCTTTCTTT. Encoded protein: CASSVGDWNTEAFF.

Only a few counts were recorded for this clone. The V call is TRBV30, the J call TRBJ2-1; the D gene is possibly TRBD2 (6 bases). Germline loops: CDR1 GTSNPN, CDR2 SVGIG (reference sequence). The CDR3 has 11 residues. V was clipped by 3 bases and J by 10 bases, with 10 bases between them. CDR3 bases: TGTGCCTGGAGGCTAGCGTGGGAGCAGTTCTTC. Its translation: CAWRLAWEQFF.

This chain connects TRBV7-8 to TRBJ1-2; TRBD1 agrees at 8 bases. CDR3 length: 13 amino acids. The V segment lost 1 base and the J segment 5 bases; nucleotides outside the gene matches: 0. The germline CDR1 and CDR2 sequences are SGHVS and FQNEAQ. CDR3 sequence reads: CASSLGTGYGYTF. CDR3 sequence (DNA): TGTGCCAGCAGCTTAGGGACAGGGTATGGCTACACCTTC.

The CDR3 loop reads CASIPPTGDQETQYF. The DNA for the CDR3 is TGTGCCAGCATCCCACCGACAGGGGACCAAGAGACCCAGTACTTC. V gene TRBV2 combines with J gene TRBJ2-5; 8 bases align to TRBD1. Germline V lookup: CDR1 SNHLY, CDR2 FYNNEI. V dropped 7 bases and J dropped 0; count of bases not matched to a gene: 7. This CDR3 is 15 amino acids long.

This clone was observed once. The rearrangement links TRBV7-8 to TRBJ1-1; 10 bases agree with TRBD1. CDR3 length: 14 residues. Trimming cost V 4 bases and J 6 bases; bases outside gene matches: 5. CDR1 is SGHVS, CDR2 FQNEAQ, per germline. The CDR3 DNA sequence: TGTGCCAGCAGCTCGGACAGGGGGAGCCCTGAAGCTTTCTTT. Amino acid sequence: CASSSDRGSPEAFF.

CDR3 coding DNA: TGTGCCTGGAGTGTGGGCCAGGGGTGGGAGACCCAGTACTTC. It translates to CAWSVGQGWETQYF. V gene TRBV30 combines with J gene TRBJ2-5, with D possibly matching TRBD1 (6 bases). This CDR3 comprises 14 residues. CDR1 is GTSNPN and CDR2 is SVGIG in the germline V gene (reference sequence). Trimming removed 0 bases from V and 5 bases from J, with 13 bases in between. Full variable domain (missing parts from reference TRBV30 and TRBJ2-5): SQTIHQWPATLVQPVGSPLSLECTVEGTSNPNLYWYRQAAGRGLQLLFYSVGIGQISSEVPQNLSASRPQDRQFILSSKKLLLSDSGFYLCAWSVGQGWETQYFGPGTRLLVL.

This chain links TRBV7-2 with TRBJ1-2, with a weak D call TRBD1 (6 bases). V was clipped by 5 bases and J by 2 bases, with 9 bases between them. CDR1 is SGHTA, CDR2 FQGNSA, per germline. CDR3 length equals 13 residues. In DNA form, the CDR3 reads TGTGCCAGCAGCGACACAGGGAACTATGGCTACACCTTC. Encoded protein: CASSDTGNYGYTF.

The chain carries TRBV11-2 and TRBJ2-7, with 11 bases matching TRBD2. Germline trimming cut 3 bases from V and 2 bases from J; bases unmatched to any gene: 6. The CDR3 sequence is 16 residues long. The germline V gene encodes CDR1 SGHAT and CDR2 FQNNGV. This CDR3 is CASSLGLAGGTYEQYF. The DNA of the CDR3 is TGTGCCAGCAGCTTGGGTCTAGCGGGAGGAACCTACGAGCAGTACTTC. The full variable domain, its missing parts supplied by reference TRBV11-2 and TRBJ2-7, is EAGVAQSPRYKIIEKRQSVAFWCNPISGHATLYWYQQILGQGPKLLIQFQNNGVVDDSQLPKDRFSAERLKGVDSTLKIQPAKLEDSAVYLCASSLGLAGGTYEQYFGPGTRLTVT.

The rearrangement links TRBV9 to TRBJ2-2; D not resolved. The CDR3 loop spans 14 amino acids. Germline lookup yields CDR1 SGDLS and CDR2 YYNGEE. V was pared by 3 bases and J by 7 bases, with 13 bases between. This chain's CDR3 is CASSAYSLGGELFF. In DNA form, the CDR3 reads TGTGCCAGCAGCGCCTACAGTTTGGGCGGGGAGCTGTTTTTT.

The gene calls are TRBV15 and TRBJ1-1, with 8 bases that match TRBD1. The CDR3 runs 15 residues. Germline-derived CDR1 and CDR2 are LNHNV and YYDKDF (reference sequence). Trimming took 2 bases from V and 1 from J; bases not matched to a gene: 3. The CDR3 region is CATSRRTGTNTEAFF. CDR3 DNA sequence: TGTGCCACCAGCAGAAGGACAGGGACGAACACTGAAGCTTTCTTT.

The chain links TRBV28 to TRBJ2-1; 7 nucleotides match TRBD2. Germline CDR1 reads MDHEN; CDR2 reads SYDVKM. CDR3 size: 15 residues. J gave up 4 bases and V 9 bases, and 12 bases lay outside the gene matches. CDR3: CASNSAGSAYNEQFF. The CDR3 nucleotides read TGTGCCAGTAATTCAGCGGGATCCGCTTACAATGAGCAGTTCTTC.

The gene calls are TRBV7-2 and TRBJ2-1, with 11 bases that match TRBD1. The CDR3 has 15 amino acids. The junction had 4 bases not matched to a gene; V was cut back by 6 bases and J by 3 bases. CDR1 is SGHTA, CDR2 FQGNSA, per germline. The CDR3 nucleotides read TGTGCCAGCAGGAGGACAGGGGGCAACTACAATGAGCAGTTCTTC. Its protein is CASRRTGGNYNEQFF.

This clone turned up a few times. The chain has TRBV9 and TRBJ2-1, with 10 nucleotides matching TRBD2. The germline gives CDR1 SGDLS, CDR2 YYNGEE. CDR3 length: 15 residues. The junction had 2 bases not matched to a gene; V was cut back by 3 bases and J by 2 bases. CDR3 sequence reads: CASSASGGAYNEQFF. CDR3 sequence (DNA): TGTGCCAGCAGCGCCAGCGGGGGGGCCTACAATGAGCAGTTCTTC.

The chain combines TRBV20-1 with TRBJ1-1; D is perhaps TRBD1 (6 bases). V lost 3 bases and J lost 6, with 14 bases in between. Germline assignment: CDR1 DFQATT and CDR2 SNEGSKA (reference sequence). This CDR3 has 13 residues. CDR3 coding DNA: TGCAGTGCTAGTGAGGGGGGACGAGCTGAAGCTTTCTTT. It specifies CSASEGGRAEAFF.

This sequence joins TRBV6-7 and TRBJ1-5; TRBD1 aligns across 9 bases. TRBV6-7 is flagged as an ORF with uncertain function. This CDR3 contains 15 residues. V gave up 3 bases and J gave up 6 bases; unmatched junction bases: 6. As DNA, the CDR3 is TGTGCCAGCAGTTATCACAGACAGGGGGGTCAGCCCCAGCATTTT. Translating gives CASSYHRQGGQPQHF.

The V call is TRBV7-9, the J call TRBJ1-2; D call uncertain. The CDR3 has 10 residues. CDR1 SEHNR and CDR2 FQNEAQ come from the germline V gene (reference sequence). Trimming took 5 bases from V and 6 from J, leaving 4 bases between them. CDR3 nucleotides: TGTGCCAGCAGCCCTCATGGCTACACCTTC. Translation: CASSPHGYTF.

CDR3 residues: CASSQDPMRGSTGELFF. Here the CDR3 DNA reads TGTGCCAGCAGCCAAGACCCCATGAGGGGGAGCACCGGGGAGCTGTTTTTT. The V and J genes are TRBV4-2 and TRBJ2-2, with D maybe TRBD1 (6 bases). The V gene's germline CDR1 is LGHNA and CDR2 YNFKEQ. The CDR3 loop spans 17 amino acids. The V end lost 0 bases, the J end lost 4 bases, and 15 bases lay between the germline ends.

V usage is TRBV11-3 and J usage is TRBJ1-3; D is unclear. CDR3 length: 15 amino acids. Germline V gene data show CDR1 as SGHNT and CDR2 as YENEEA. The ends were cut back, 4 bases at V and 4 bases at J, with 14 bases in the middle. CDR3 sequence: CASSSGFSRGNTIYF. The CDR3 DNA reads TGTGCCAGCAGCTCCGGGTTTTCGAGGGGAAACACCATATATTTT.

The chain has TRBV3-1 (or the pseudogene TRBV3-2) and TRBJ1-3; a possible D gene is TRBD1 (5 bases). Trimming removed 0 bases at V and 9 bases at J, with 30 bases between. The CDR3 loop spans 20 amino acids. Germline CDR1 and CDR2: LGHDT and YNNKEL (reference sequence). CDR3 amino acids: CASSQDPWAGLLLIQGTIYF. CDR3 in DNA: TGTGCCAGCAGCCAAGATCCCTGGGCAGGGTTATTACTTATCCAAGGCACCATATATTTT.

The rearrangement links TRBV5-8 to TRBJ2-7; D gene uncertain. Germline values: CDR1 SGHTS, CDR2 YDEGEE. The CDR3 extends over 11 amino acids. Trimming cost V 0 bases and J 5 bases, with 3 bases left between them. This CDR3 reads CASSLVNEQYF. Written as DNA, the CDR3 is TGTGCCAGCAGCTTGGTCAACGAGCAGTACTTC.

This rearrangement joins TRBV29-1 to TRBJ1-2, with 9 nucleotides matching TRBD1. The CDR3 is made up of 14 amino acids. V trimming: 7 bases; J trimming: 4 bases; junction bases outside the gene matches: 10. Per the germline V gene, CDR1 is SQVTM and CDR2 is ANQGSEA. This CDR3 is CSALHRGRSYGYTF. In DNA, the CDR3 is TGCAGCGCACTCCACAGGGGGCGCAGCTATGGCTACACCTTC.